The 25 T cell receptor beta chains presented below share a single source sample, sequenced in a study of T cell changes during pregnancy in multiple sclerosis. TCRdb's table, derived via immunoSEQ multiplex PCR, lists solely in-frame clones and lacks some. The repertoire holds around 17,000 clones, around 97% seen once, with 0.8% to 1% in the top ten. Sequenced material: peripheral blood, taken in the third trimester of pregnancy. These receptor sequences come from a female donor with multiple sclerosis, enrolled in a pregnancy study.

CDR3 in DNA: TGTGCCAGCAGTTTGACCCGACAGGGTTCCTACGAGCAGTACTTC. It specifies CASSLTRQGSYEQYF. The chain uses TRBV28 and TRBJ2-7; 7 bases are a match to TRBD1. The length of the CDR3 is 15 residues. Germline loops: CDR1 MDHEN, CDR2 SYDVKM. V lost 3 bases, J lost 1 base, and 6 bases stayed unmatched. The full variable domain, its missing parts supplied by reference TRBV28 and TRBJ2-7, is DVKVTQSSRYLVKRTGEKVFLECVQDMDHENMFWYRQDPGLGLRLIYFSYDVKMKEKGDIPEGYSVSREKKERFSLILESASTNQTSMYLCASSLTRQGSYEQYFGPGTRLTVT.

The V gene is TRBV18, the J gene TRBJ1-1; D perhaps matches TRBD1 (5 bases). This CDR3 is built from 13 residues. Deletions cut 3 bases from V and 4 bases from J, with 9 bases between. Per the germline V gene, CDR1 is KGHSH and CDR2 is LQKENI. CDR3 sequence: CASSPQGGTEAFF. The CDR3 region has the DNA TGTGCCAGCTCACCTCAGGGAGGCACTGAAGCTTTCTTT.

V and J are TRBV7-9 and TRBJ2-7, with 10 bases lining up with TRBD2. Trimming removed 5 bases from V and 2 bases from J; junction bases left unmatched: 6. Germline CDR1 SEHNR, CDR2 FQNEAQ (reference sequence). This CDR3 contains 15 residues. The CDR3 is CASSDSGRVPYEQYF. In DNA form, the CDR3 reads TGTGCCAGCAGCGACAGCGGGAGGGTGCCCTACGAGCAGTACTTC. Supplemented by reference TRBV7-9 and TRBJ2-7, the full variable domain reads DTGVSQNPRHKITKRGQNVTFRCDPISEHNRLYWYRQTLGQGPEFLTYFQNEAQLEKSRLLSDRFSAERPKGSFSTLEIQRTEQGDSAMYLCASSDSGRVPYEQYFGPGTRLTVT.

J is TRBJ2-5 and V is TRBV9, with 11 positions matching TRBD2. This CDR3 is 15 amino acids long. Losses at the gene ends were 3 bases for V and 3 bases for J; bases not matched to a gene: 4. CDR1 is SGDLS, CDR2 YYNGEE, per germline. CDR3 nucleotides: TGTGCCAGCAGCGATAGCGGGAGGGGTAAAGAGACCCAGTACTTC. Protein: CASSDSGRGKETQYF.

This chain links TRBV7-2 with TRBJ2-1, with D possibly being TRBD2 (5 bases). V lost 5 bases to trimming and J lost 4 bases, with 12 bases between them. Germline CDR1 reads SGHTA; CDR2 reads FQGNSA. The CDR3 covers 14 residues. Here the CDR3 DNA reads TGTGCCAGCAGCCCTAGCCTATCTTACAATGAGCAGTTCTTC. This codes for CASSPSLSYNEQFF.

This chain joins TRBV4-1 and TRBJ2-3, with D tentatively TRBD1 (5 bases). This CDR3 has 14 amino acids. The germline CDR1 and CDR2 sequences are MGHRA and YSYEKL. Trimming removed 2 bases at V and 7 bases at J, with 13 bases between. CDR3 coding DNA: TGCGCCAGCAGCCAAATGGAACGACAGCATACGCAGTATTTT. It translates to CASSQMERQHTQYF.

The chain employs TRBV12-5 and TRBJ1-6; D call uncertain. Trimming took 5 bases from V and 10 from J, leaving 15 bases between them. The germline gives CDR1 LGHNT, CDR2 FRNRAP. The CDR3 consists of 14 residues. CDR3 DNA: TGTGCTAGTGGTCCTTTCGGGGTGGGATCACCCCTCCACTTT. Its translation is CASGPFGVGSPLHF.

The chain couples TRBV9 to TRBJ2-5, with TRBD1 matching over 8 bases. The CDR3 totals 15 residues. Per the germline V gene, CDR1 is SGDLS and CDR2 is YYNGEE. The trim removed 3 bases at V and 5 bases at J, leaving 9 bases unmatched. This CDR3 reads CASSATTGELETQYF. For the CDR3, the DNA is TGTGCCAGCAGCGCAACGACAGGGGAACTGGAGACCCAGTACTTC.

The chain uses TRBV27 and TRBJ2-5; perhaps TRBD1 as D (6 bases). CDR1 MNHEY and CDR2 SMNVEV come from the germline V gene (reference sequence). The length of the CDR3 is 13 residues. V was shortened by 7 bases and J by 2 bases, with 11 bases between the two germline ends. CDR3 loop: CASKAGAQETQYF. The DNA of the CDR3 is TGTGCCAGCAAGGCAGGGGCGCAAGAGACCCAGTACTTC.

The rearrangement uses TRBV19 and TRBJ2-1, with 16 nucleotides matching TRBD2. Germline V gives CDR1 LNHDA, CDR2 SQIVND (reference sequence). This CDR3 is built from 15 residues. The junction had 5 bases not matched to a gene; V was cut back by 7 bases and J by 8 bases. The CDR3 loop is CASMGLAGGPYEQFF. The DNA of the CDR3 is TGTGCCAGTATGGGACTAGCGGGGGGGCCGTATGAGCAGTTCTTC. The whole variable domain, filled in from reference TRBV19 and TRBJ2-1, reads DGGITQSPKYLFRKEGQNVTLSCEQNLNHDAMYWYRQDPGQGLRLIYYSQIVNDFQKGDIAEGYSVSREKKESFPLTVTSAQKNPTAFYLCASMGLAGGPYEQFFGPGTRLTVL.

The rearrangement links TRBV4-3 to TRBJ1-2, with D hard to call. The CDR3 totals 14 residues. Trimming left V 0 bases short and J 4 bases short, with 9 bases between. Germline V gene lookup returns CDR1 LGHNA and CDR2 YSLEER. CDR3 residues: CASSQENTLYGYTF. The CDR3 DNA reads TGCGCCAGCAGCCAAGAGAACACCCTCTATGGCTACACCTTC.

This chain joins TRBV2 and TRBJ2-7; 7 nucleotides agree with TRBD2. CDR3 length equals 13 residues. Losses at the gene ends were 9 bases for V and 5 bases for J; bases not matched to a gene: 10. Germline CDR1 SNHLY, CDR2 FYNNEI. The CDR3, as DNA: TGTGCCAGTACCCAAGCGGGACTAAACGAGCAGTACTTC. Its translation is CASTQAGLNEQYF.

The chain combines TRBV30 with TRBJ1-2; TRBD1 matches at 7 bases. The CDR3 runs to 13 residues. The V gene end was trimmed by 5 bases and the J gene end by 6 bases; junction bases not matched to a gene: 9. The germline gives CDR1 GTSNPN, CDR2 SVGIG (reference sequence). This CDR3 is CAWSPGQPNGYTF. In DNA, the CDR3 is TGTGCCTGGTCTCCGGGACAGCCTAATGGCTACACCTTC.

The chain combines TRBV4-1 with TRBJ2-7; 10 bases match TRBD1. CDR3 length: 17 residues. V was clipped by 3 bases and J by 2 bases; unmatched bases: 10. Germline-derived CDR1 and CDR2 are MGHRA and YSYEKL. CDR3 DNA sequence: TGCGCCAGCAGCCAGACGGACTTGGGGACAGGGGCCTACGAGCAGTACTTC. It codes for CASSQTDLGTGAYEQYF.

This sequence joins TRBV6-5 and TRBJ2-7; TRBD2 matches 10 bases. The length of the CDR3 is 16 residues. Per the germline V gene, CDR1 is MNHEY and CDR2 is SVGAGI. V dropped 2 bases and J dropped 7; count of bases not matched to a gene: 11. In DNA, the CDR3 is TGTGCCAGCAGTTACACAGCGGGGGGGCTAAGGAGTGAGCAGTACTTC. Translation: CASSYTAGGLRSEQYF.

In DNA, the CDR3 is TGCGCCAGCAGCTTGGTCCAGATTAACACCGGGGAGCTGTTTTTT. This translates into CASSLVQINTGELFF. This chain joins TRBV5-1 and TRBJ2-2; no definite D call. The germline V and J ends were trimmed by 0 bases and 2 bases, with 8 bases remaining between them. The CDR3 extends over 15 amino acids. Germline loops: CDR1 SGHRS, CDR2 YFSETQ.

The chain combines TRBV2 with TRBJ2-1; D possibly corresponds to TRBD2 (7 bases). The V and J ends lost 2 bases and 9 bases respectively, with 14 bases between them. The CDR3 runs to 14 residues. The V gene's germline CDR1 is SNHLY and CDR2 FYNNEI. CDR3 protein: CASSEREGGSEQFF. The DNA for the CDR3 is TGTGCCAGCAGTGAAAGGGAGGGGGGCAGTGAGCAGTTCTTC.

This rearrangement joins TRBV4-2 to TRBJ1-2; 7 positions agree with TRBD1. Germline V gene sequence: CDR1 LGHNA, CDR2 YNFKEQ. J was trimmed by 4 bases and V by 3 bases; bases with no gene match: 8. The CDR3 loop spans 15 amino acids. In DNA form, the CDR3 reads TGTGCCAGCAGCCATGTGAAGGGGGCGCCCTATGGCTACACCTTC. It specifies CASSHVKGAPYGYTF.

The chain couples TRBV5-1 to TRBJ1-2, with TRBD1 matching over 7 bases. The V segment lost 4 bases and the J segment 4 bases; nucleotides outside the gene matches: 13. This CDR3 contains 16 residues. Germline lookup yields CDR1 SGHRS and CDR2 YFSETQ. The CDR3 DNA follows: TGCGCCAGCAGCCCTCGGGAGGGGGCGCCCTTCTATGGCTACACCTTC. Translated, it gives CASSPREGAPFYGYTF.

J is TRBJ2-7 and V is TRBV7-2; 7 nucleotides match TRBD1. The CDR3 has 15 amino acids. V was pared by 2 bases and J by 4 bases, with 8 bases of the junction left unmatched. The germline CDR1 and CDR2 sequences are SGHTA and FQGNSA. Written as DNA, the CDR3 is TGTGCCAGCAGCTTATCGACAGGGACCTTTTACGAGCAGTACTTC. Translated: CASSLSTGTFYEQYF.

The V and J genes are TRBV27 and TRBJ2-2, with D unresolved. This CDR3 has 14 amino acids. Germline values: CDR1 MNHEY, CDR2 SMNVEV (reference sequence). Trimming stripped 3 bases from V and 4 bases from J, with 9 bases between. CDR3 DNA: TGTGCCAGCAGTTTTGGCCCGGGCACCGGGGAGCTGTTTTTT. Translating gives CASSFGPGTGELFF.

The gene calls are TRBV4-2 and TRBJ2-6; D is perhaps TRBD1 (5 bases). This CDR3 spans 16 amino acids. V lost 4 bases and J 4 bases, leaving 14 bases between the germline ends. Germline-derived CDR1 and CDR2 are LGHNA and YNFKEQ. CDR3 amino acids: CASSPTALVGANVLTF. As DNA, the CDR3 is TGTGCCAGCAGCCCGACAGCTTTGGTCGGGGCCAACGTCCTGACTTTC.

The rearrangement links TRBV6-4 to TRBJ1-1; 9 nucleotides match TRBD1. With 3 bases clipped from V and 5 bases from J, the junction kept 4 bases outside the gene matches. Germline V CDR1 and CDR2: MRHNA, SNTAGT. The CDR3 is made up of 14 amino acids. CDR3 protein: CASSEQGAGTEAFF. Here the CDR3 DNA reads TGTGCCAGCAGTGAACAGGGGGCCGGTACTGAAGCTTTCTTT.

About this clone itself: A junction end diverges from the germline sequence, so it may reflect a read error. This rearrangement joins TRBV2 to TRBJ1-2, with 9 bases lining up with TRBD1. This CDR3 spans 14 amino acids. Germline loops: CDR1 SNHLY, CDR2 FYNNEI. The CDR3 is CASSEDRGDYGHTF. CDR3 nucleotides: TGTGCCAGCAGTGAGGACAGGGGCGACTATGGCCACACCTTC.

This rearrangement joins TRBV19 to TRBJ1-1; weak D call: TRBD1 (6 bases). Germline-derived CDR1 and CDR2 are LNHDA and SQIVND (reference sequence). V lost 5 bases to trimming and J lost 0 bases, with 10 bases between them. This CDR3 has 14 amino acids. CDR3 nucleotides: TGTGCCAGTAGTTACAGGGCTCTGAACACTGAAGCTTTCTTT. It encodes CASSYRALNTEAFF.